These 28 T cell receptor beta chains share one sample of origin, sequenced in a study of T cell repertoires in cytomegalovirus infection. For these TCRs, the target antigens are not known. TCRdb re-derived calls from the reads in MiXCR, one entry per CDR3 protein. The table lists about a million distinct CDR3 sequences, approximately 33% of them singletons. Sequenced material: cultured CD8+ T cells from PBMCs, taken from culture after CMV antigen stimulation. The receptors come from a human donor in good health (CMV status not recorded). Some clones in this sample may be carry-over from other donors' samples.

As DNA, the CDR3 is TGCAGCGTTGTTGCAGGGAGTGAAGGCAATGAGCAGTTCTTC. Its translation: CSVVAGSEGNEQFF. The genes are TRBV29-1 and TRBJ2-1; TRBD1 or TRBD2 may be the D gene (5 bases each). The CDR3 sequence is 14 residues long. Germline lookup yields CDR1 SQVTM and CDR2 ANQGSEA. The ends were cut back, 4 bases at V and 6 bases at J, with 16 bases in the middle.

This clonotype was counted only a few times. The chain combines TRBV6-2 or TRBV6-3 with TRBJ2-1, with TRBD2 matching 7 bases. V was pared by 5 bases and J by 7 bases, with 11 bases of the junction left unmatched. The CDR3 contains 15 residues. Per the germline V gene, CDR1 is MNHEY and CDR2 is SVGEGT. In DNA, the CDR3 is TGTGCCAGCAGTGAGTTGAAGACTAGCAATAATGAGCAGTTCTTC. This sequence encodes CASSELKTSNNEQFF.

For the CDR3, the DNA is TGTGCCAGCAGTGACGACACGGCAACTAATGAAAAACTGTTTTTT. Protein product: CASSDDTATNEKLFF. The genes are TRBV6-5 and TRBJ1-4, with D unresolved. There are 15 residues in the CDR3. V lost 5 bases to trimming and J lost 0 bases, with 10 bases between them. Germline-derived CDR1 and CDR2 are MNHEY and SVGAGI.

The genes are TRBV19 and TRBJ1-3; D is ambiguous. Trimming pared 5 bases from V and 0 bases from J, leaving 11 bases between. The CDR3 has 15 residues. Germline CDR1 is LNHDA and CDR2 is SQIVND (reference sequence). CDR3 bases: TGTGCCAGTAGTTTCGACCGTTACTCTGGAAACACCATATATTTT. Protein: CASSFDRYSGNTIYF.

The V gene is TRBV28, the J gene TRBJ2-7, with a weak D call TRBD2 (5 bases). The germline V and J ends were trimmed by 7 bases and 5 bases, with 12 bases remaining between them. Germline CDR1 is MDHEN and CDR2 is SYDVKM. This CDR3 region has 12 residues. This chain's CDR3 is CASTPYGNEQYV. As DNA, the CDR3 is TGTGCCAGCACCCCTTACGGGAACGAGCAGTACGTC.

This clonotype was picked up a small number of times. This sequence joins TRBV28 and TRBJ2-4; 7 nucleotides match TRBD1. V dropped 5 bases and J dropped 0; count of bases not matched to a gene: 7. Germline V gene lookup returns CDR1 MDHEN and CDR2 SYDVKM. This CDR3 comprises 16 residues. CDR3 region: CASSLGQDIAKNIQYF. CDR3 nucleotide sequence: TGTGCCAGCAGTCTCGGACAGGACATAGCCAAAAACATTCAGTACTTC.

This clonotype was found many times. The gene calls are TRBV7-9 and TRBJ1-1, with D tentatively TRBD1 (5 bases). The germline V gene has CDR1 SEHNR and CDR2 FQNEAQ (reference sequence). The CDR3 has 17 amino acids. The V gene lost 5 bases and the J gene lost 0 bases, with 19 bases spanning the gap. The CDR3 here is CASSPGLSPTMNTEAFF. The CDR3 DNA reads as TGTGCCAGCAGCCCGGGGCTCTCCCCGACCATGAACACTGAAGCTTTCTTT.

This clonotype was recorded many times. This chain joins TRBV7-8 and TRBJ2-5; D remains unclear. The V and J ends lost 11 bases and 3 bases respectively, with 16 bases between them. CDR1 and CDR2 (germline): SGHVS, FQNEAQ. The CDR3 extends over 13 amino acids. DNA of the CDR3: TGTGCCTCCCTGAGTCATTTGGAAGAGACCCAGTACTTC. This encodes CASLSHLEETQYF.

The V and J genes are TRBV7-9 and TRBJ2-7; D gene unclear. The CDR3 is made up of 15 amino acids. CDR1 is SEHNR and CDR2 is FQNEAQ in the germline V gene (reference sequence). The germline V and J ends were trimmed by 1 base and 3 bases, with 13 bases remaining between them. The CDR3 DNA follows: TGTGCCAGCAGCTTAGTCGAATCAGAAAACTACGAGCAGTACTTC. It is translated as CASSLVESENYEQYF. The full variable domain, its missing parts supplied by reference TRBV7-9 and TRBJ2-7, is DTGVSQNPRHKITKRGQNVTFRCDPISEHNRLYWYRQTLGQGPEFLTYFQNEAQLEKSRLLSDRFSAERPKGSFSTLEIQRTEQGDSAMYLCASSLVESENYEQYFGPGTRLTVT.

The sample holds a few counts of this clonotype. CDR3 bases: TGTGCCAGCAGTTACTCCCCGGACGGATACGAGCAGTACTTC. As protein: CASSYSPDGYEQYF. This chain joins TRBV6-8 and TRBJ2-7, with no clear D. Germline CDR1 is MNHGY and CDR2 is SAAAGT. The CDR3 length is 14 residues. The V end lost 0 bases, the J end lost 4 bases, and 10 bases lay between the germline ends.

The DNA of the CDR3 is TGTGCCAGCAGTGAATTTTACGGACAGACCTATAATTCACCCCTCCACTTT. Its translation is CASSEFYGQTYNSPLHF. The chain couples TRBV6-1 to TRBJ1-6; a possible D gene is TRBD1 (6 bases). V was clipped by 2 bases and J by 2 bases, with 13 bases between them. This CDR3 contains 17 residues. Germline assignment: CDR1 MNHNS and CDR2 SASEGT.

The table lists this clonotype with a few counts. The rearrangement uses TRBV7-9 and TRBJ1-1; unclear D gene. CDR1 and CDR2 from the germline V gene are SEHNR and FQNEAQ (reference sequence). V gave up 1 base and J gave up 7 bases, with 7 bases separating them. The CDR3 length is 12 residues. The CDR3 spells CASSLDPDEAFF. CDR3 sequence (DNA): TGTGCCAGCAGCTTAGACCCAGATGAAGCTTTCTTT.

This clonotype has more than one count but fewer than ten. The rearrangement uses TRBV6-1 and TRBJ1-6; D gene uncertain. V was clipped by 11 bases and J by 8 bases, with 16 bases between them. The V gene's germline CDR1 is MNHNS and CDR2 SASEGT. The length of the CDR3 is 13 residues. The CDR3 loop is CAGPYGRYSPLHF. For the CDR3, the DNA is TGTGCCGGGCCCTACGGGCGGTATTCACCCCTCCACTTT.

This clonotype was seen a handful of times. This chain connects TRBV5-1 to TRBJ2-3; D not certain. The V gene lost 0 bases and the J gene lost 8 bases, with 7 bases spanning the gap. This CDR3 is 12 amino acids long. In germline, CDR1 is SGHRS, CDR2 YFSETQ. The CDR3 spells CASSLEEGTQYF. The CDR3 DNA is TGCGCCAGCAGCTTGGAAGAAGGTACGCAGTATTTT.

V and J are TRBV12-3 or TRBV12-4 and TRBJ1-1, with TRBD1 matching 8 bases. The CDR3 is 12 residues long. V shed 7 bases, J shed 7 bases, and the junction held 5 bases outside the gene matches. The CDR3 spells CASTRTGYEAFF. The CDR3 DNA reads TGTGCCAGCACCAGGACAGGGTATGAAGCTTTCTTT.

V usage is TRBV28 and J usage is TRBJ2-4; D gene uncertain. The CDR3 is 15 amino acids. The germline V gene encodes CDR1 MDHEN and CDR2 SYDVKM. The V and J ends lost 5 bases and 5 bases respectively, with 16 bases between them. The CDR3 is CASSPRLGVENIQYF. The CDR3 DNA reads TGTGCCAGCAGTCCTCGCCTTGGGGTCGAAAACATTCAGTACTTC.

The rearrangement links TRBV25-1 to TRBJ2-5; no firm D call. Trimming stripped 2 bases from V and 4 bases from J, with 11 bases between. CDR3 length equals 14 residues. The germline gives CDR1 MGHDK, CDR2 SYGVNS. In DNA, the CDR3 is TGTGCCAGCAGTGAAGGGTTAGGGATAGAGACCCAGTACTTC. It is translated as CASSEGLGIETQYF.

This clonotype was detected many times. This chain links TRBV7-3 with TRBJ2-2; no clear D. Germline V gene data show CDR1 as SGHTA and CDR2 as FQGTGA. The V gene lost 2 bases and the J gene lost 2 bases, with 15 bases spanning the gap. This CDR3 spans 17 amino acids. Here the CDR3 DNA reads TGTGCCAGCAGCTTAGACGCTTACCAAAAAAACACCGGGGAGCTGTTTTTT. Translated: CASSLDAYQKNTGELFF.

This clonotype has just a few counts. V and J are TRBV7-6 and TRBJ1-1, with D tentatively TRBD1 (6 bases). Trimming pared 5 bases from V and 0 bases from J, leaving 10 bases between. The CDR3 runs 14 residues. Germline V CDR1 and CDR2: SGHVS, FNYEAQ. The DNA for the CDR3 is TGTGCCAGCAGCGCGGGACACCTGAACACTGAAGCTTTCTTT. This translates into CASSAGHLNTEAFF.

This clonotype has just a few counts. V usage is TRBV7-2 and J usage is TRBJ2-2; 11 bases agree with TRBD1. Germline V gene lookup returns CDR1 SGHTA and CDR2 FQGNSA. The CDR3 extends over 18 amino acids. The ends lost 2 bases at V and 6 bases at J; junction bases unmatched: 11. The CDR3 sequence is CASSLSGQGASIPGELFF. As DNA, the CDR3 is TGTGCCAGCAGCTTAAGCGGACAGGGGGCGAGTATCCCCGGGGAGCTGTTTTTT.

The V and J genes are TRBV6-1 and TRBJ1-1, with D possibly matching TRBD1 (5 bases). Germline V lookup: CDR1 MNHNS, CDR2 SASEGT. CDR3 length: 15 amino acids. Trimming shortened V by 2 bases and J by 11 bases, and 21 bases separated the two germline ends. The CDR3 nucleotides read TGTGCCAGCAGTGAATTCTTGGGAGGGCCTGGGGCGGCTTTCTTT. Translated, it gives CASSEFLGGPGAAFF.

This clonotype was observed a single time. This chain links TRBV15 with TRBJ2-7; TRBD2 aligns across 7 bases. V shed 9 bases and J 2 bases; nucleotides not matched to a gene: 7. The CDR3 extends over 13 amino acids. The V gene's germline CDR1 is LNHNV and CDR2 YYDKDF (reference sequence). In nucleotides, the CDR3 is TGTGCCACTTACGGGGGGTCGACCTACGAGCAGTACTTC. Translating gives CATYGGSTYEQYF. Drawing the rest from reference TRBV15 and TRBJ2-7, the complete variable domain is DAMVIQNPRYQVTQFGKPVTLSCSQTLNHNVMYWYQQKSSQAPKLLFHYYDKDFNNEADTPDNFQSRRPNTSFCFLDIRSPGLGDTAMYLCATYGGSTYEQYFGPGTRLTVT.

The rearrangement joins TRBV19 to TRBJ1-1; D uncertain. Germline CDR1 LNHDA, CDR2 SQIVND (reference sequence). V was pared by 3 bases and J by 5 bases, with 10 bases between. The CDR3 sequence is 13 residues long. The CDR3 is CASSIWGGTEAFF. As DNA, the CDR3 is TGTGCCAGTAGTATCTGGGGTGGTACTGAAGCTTTCTTT.

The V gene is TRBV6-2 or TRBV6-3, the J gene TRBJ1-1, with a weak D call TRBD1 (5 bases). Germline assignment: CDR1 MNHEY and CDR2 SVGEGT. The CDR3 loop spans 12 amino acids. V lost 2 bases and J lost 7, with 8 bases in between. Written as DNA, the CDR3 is TGTGCCAGCAGTTACGCAACAGGTGAAGCTTTCTTT. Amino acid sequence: CASSYATGEAFF.

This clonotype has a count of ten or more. CDR3 DNA: TGCGCCAGCAGCCAAGATCCCGGGGGCTCCTACAATGAGCAGTTCTTC. It specifies CASSQDPGGSYNEQFF. J is TRBJ2-1 and V is TRBV4-3, with D possibly TRBD2 on 6 matching bases. This CDR3 is 16 amino acids long. The V gene lost 0 bases and the J gene lost 0 bases, with 9 bases spanning the gap. Germline values: CDR1 LGHNA, CDR2 YSLEER.

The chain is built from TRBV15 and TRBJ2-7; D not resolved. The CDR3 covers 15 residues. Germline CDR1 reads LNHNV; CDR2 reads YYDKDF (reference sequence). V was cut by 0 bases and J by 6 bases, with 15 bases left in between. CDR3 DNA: TGTGCCACCAGCAGAGAAGGTAGCCCACAGCTCGAGCAGTACTTC. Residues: CATSREGSPQLEQYF.

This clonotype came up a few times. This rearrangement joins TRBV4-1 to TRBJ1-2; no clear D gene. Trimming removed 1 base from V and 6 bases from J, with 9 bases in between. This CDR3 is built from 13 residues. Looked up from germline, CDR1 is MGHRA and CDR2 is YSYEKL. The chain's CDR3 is CASSQAGSDGYTF. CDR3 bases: TGCGCCAGCAGCCAAGCAGGCAGTGATGGCTACACCTTC.

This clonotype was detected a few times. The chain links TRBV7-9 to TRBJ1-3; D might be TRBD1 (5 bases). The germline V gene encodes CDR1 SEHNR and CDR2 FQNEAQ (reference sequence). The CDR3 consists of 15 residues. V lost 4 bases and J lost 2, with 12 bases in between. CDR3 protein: CASSSGVGTGNTIYF. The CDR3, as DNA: TGTGCCAGCAGCTCGGGGGTTGGAACTGGAAACACCATATATTTT.